Following are 2 T cell receptor beta chains from one sample sequenced in a study of CD8 T cells in ankylosing spondylitis. TCRdb re-called the 5' RACE reads through MiXCR, storing one row per CDR3 protein. The data contain 230,000 or so distinct CDR3 sequences, under 30% of them singletons. The sequenced sample was blood, either unsorted or a sorted T cell fraction (not recorded which). These receptors all come from a male donor with ankylosing spondylitis or in good health (not recorded which).

This clonotype was counted only a few times. J is TRBJ2-2 and V is TRBV5-6, with a possible D match to TRBD1 (6 bases). The CDR3 runs to 15 residues. Germline V gene data show CDR1 as SGHDT and CDR2 as YYEEEE. V was shortened by 6 bases and J by 0 bases, with 12 bases between the two germline ends. The CDR3 DNA follows: TGTGCCAGCACCGTACAGGGTCCGAACACCGGGGAGCTGTTTTTT. This codes for CASTVQGPNTGELFF.

Ten or more counts support this clonotype. The CDR3 spells CASTLDEEQETQYF. The CDR3 DNA reads TGTGCCAGCACCCTTGATGAGGAACAAGAGACCCAGTACTTC. The chain recombines TRBV28 with TRBJ2-5; no definite D call. The V and J ends lost 7 bases and 2 bases respectively, with 14 bases between them. CDR1 and CDR2 (germline): MDHEN, SYDVKM. The CDR3 has 14 residues. Variable domain in full (rest from reference TRBV28 and TRBJ2-5): DVKVTQSSRYLVKRTGEKVFLECVQDMDHENMFWYRQDPGLGLRLIYFSYDVKMKEKGDIPEGYSVSREKKERFSLILESASTNQTSMYLCASTLDEEQETQYFGPGTRLLVL.